These 26 T cell receptor beta chains originate from one sample sequenced in a study of blood T cell repertoires in COVID-19. The method was immunoSEQ multiplex PCR; TCRdb's version includes in-frame clones alone and lacks a portion of them. The table has a few hundred thousand clones, 80% to 90% seen once. The sequencing sample was made of PBMCs or T cells enriched from blood (not recorded which). The receptors originated from a woman aged 50 to 60 who had recovered from COVID-19.

This chain links TRBV11-2 with TRBJ2-3; the match to TRBD2 covers 8 bases. Germline loops: CDR1 SGHAT, CDR2 FQNNGV. The CDR3 length is 15 residues. V was pared by 3 bases and J by 0 bases, with 2 bases of the junction left unmatched. CDR3 bases: TGTGCCAGCAGCTTCGGACTAGCTAGCACAGATACGCAGTATTTT. This codes for CASSFGLASTDTQYF.

The V call is TRBV4-1, the J call TRBJ1-5; D uncertain. From germline, CDR1 is MGHRA and CDR2 YSYEKL. Trimming took off 4 bases at V and 5 bases at J, with 9 bases between the two ends. The CDR3 extends over 13 amino acids. The DNA of the CDR3 is TGCGCCAGCAGCCCGGACTTATATCAGCCCCAGCATTTT. It is translated as CASSPDLYQPQHF.

This chain links TRBV6-5 with TRBJ2-7, with 11 bases lining up with TRBD2. The CDR3 has 12 residues. Per the germline V gene, CDR1 is MNHEY and CDR2 is SVGAGI. J lost 2 bases, V lost 9 bases, and 0 bases had no gene match. CDR3 coding DNA: TGTGCCAGACTAGCGGGAGCCTACGAGCAGTACTTC. Translating it yields CARLAGAYEQYF.

As regards this clone: The germline gene is not matched at one end of the junction; a read error may be the cause. The V gene is TRBV7-3, the J gene TRBJ2-5, with D unresolved. This CDR3 region has 14 residues. CDR1 and CDR2 from the germline V gene are SGHTA and FQGTGA. CDR3 in DNA: TGTGCCAGCAGCCTGAACTCGAACCAAAAGACCCAGTACTTC. Translated, it gives CASSLNSNQKTQYF.

The rearrangement joins TRBV28 to TRBJ2-2, with D hard to call. Germline V gene sequence: CDR1 MDHEN, CDR2 SYDVKM. This CDR3 region has 14 residues. The ends were cut back, 2 bases at V and 8 bases at J, with 12 bases in the middle. The CDR3 DNA reads TGTGCCAGCAGTTTACCCAGGTCATGGGGGGAGCTGTTTTTT. This encodes CASSLPRSWGELFF.

The J gene is TRBJ2-2, the V gene TRBV6-5; TRBD2 is a possible D gene (5 bases). Germline-derived CDR1 and CDR2 are MNHEY and SVGAGI. With 4 bases removed from V and 6 bases from J, the gap between germline ends came to 15 bases. CDR3 length: 15 residues. Here the CDR3 DNA reads TGTGCCAGCAGTTCCGTCCGGGGATCGGCCGGGGAGCTGTTTTTT. Amino acids: CASSSVRGSAGELFF.

This chain uses TRBV12-3 or TRBV12-4 with TRBJ2-1; D is undetermined. This CDR3 spans 12 amino acids. V was cut by 2 bases and J by 13 bases, with 12 bases left in between. The CDR3 DNA sequence: TGTGCCAGCAGTTTAAGCGCCGAGGTACAGTTCTTC. This sequence encodes CASSLSAEVQFF.

The chain is built from TRBV2 and TRBJ2-2; TRBD1 aligns across 9 bases. The CDR3 is 14 amino acids. The germline V gene has CDR1 SNHLY and CDR2 FYNNEI. V lost 8 bases to trimming and J lost 0 bases; unmatched junction nucleotides: 1. CDR3 in amino acids: CASGDRANTGELFF. DNA for the CDR3: TGTGCCAGCGGGGACAGGGCGAACACCGGGGAGCTGTTTTTT.

The chain employs TRBV7-2 and TRBJ1-2, with D possibly TRBD1 on 5 matching bases. The ends were cut back, 4 bases at V and 1 base at J, with 13 bases in the middle. This CDR3 has 15 amino acids. Germline V gives CDR1 SGHTA, CDR2 FQGNSA. The CDR3 DNA reads TGTGCCAGCAGCTCCTGGGGGGGAAGTAACTATGGCTACACCTTC. Its protein product is CASSSWGGSNYGYTF.

This clone was counted between two and nine times. The chain employs TRBV6-5 and TRBJ2-1; 9 bases agree with TRBD2. This CDR3 contains 13 residues. Germline-derived CDR1 and CDR2 are MNHEY and SVGAGI. Trimming at V came to 6 bases and at J to 9 bases, leaving 6 bases not matched to a gene. The CDR3 region has the DNA TGTGCCAGCAGGGAGCGGGAGGTGGCTGAGCAGTTCTTC. This gives the protein CASREREVAEQFF.

With respect to this clone: A junction end diverges from the germline sequence, so it may reflect a read error. The rearrangement links TRBV5-1 to TRBJ1-6; D may be TRBD1 (5 bases). The CDR3 covers 15 residues. Germline V gives CDR1 SGHRS, CDR2 YFSETQ. As DNA, the CDR3 is TGCGCCAGCGGCTTTCGGCCGGGGGTCGATTCACCCCTCCACTTT. This gives the protein CASGFRPGVDSPLHF.

This rearrangement joins TRBV5-1 to TRBJ2-3; 10 bases match TRBD2. V gave up 3 bases and J gave up 6 bases; unmatched junction bases: 1. Germline CDR1 and CDR2: SGHRS and YFSETQ. The CDR3 consists of 13 residues. The CDR3 DNA is TGCGCCAGCAGCTCGACTAGCGGGGATACGCAGTATTTT. It codes for CASSSTSGDTQYF.

V gene TRBV18 combines with J gene TRBJ2-4; 9 positions match TRBD2. With 5 bases clipped from V and 9 bases from J, the junction kept 11 bases outside the gene matches. The CDR3 is made up of 15 amino acids. Germline V lookup: CDR1 KGHSH, CDR2 LQKENI. The CDR3, as DNA: TGTGCCAGCTCATTAGCGGGAGACGCCAGTAGCATTCAGTACTTC. Protein product: CASSLAGDASSIQYF.

This chain uses TRBV7-6 with TRBJ1-3; TRBD1 aligns across 12 bases. The germline V gene has CDR1 SGHVS and CDR2 FNYEAQ. CDR3 length: 21 residues. Germline trimming cut 0 bases from V and 0 bases from J; bases unmatched to any gene: 12. CDR3 sequence (DNA): TGTGCCAGCAGCTTAGCTGGGTGGGACAGGGGGCCCCTTGGCTCTGGAAACACCATATATTTT. Translation: CASSLAGWDRGPLGSGNTIYF. The entire variable domain, with the rest obtained from reference TRBV7-6 and TRBJ1-3, is as follows: GAGVSQSPRYKVTKRGQDVALRCDPISGHVSLYWYRQALGQGPEFLTYFNYEAQQDKSGLPNDRFSAERPEGSISTLTIQRTEQRDSAMYRCASSLAGWDRGPLGSGNTIYFGEGSWLTVV.

This clone turned up a few times. The J gene is TRBJ1-1, the V gene TRBV12-3 or TRBV12-4, with D maybe TRBD1 (5 bases). CDR3 length equals 11 residues. V lost 6 bases, J lost 8 bases, and 10 bases lay in between. The CDR3 DNA reads TGTGCCAGCAGCGTAAGGACAGAAGCTTTCTTT. It translates to CASSVRTEAFF.

V is TRBV5-8 and J is TRBJ2-5, with D possibly TRBD1 on 6 matching bases. Germline assignment: CDR1 SGHTS and CDR2 YDEGEE. Deletions cut 2 bases from V and 4 bases from J, with 9 bases between. CDR3 length: 13 residues. The CDR3 coding sequence is TGTGCCAGCAGCTTATACAGGGTAGAGACCCAGTACTTC. It encodes CASSLYRVETQYF.

J is TRBJ1-2 and V is TRBV29-1; 9 bases agree with TRBD1. J lost 4 bases, V lost 5 bases, and 2 bases had no gene match. Looked up from germline, CDR1 is SQVTM and CDR2 is ANQGSEA. The CDR3 extends over 12 amino acids. CDR3 nucleotide sequence: TGCAGCGTTTTGACAGGGGGCTATGGCTACACCTTC. Encoded protein: CSVLTGGYGYTF.

A single count supports this clone. The chain joins TRBV7-9 to TRBJ2-7, with 7 positions matching TRBD2. The length of the CDR3 is 13 residues. The germline CDR1 and CDR2 sequences are SEHNR and FQNEAQ (reference sequence). V shed 1 base and J 6 bases; nucleotides not matched to a gene: 3. The CDR3 nucleotides read TGTGCCAGCAGCTTAGGACTAGCCGGCGAGCAGTACTTC. Protein: CASSLGLAGEQYF.

The chain combines TRBV5-8 with TRBJ2-7; 11 nucleotides agree with TRBD1. Germline-derived CDR1 and CDR2 are SGHTS and YDEGEE. The CDR3 has 14 residues. The J segment lost 7 bases and the V segment lost 4 bases, leaving 7 bases of the junction unmatched. Here the CDR3 DNA reads TGTGCCAGCAGCAGGGGACAGGGGGGACGGGAGCAGTACTTC. This gives the protein CASSRGQGGREQYF. Full variable domain (missing parts from reference TRBV5-8 and TRBJ2-7): EAGVTQSPTHLIKTRGQQATLRCSPISGHTSVYWYQQALGLGLQFLLWYDEGEERNRGNFPPRFSGRQFPNYSSELNVNALELEDSALYLCASSRGQGGREQYFGPGTRLTVT.

The rearrangement uses TRBV20-1 and TRBJ2-7; TRBD2 matches at 8 bases. The J segment lost 2 bases and the V segment lost 3 bases, leaving 6 bases of the junction unmatched. Germline loops: CDR1 DFQATT, CDR2 SNEGSKA (reference sequence). The CDR3 loop spans 14 amino acids. The CDR3 DNA is TGCAGTGCTAGTACGTTAGCGGGGACCTACGAGCAGTACTTC. It yields the protein CSASTLAGTYEQYF.

The J gene is TRBJ2-3, the V gene TRBV5-1, with 16 bases aligning to TRBD2. CDR3 length: 16 amino acids. V lost 4 bases and J lost 4; bases outside the gene matches: 3. The V gene's germline CDR1 is SGHRS and CDR2 YFSETQ. CDR3 DNA sequence: TGCGCCAGCAGCCTGGGGACTAGCGGGAGGGCAGATACGCAGTATTTT. As protein: CASSLGTSGRADTQYF.

The rearrangement uses TRBV6-5 and TRBJ1-2, with D maybe TRBD1 (6 bases). Trimming cost V 9 bases and J 3 bases, with 20 bases left between them. Germline V gene data show CDR1 as MNHEY and CDR2 as SVGAGI. This CDR3 has 15 residues. This chain's CDR3 is CASTMVIGGYYGYTF. For the CDR3, the DNA is TGTGCCAGTACTATGGTGATAGGGGGTTACTATGGCTACACCTTC.

The chain uses TRBV4-1 and TRBJ2-7; 7 bases agree with TRBD1. The junction had 3 bases not matched to a gene; V was cut back by 4 bases and J by 3 bases. CDR3 length: 13 amino acids. The germline gives CDR1 MGHRA, CDR2 YSYEKL. The CDR3 spells CASSLGTDYEQYF. CDR3 sequence (DNA): TGCGCCAGCAGCCTTGGGACAGACTACGAGCAGTACTTC.

This clone has only a few counts. The chain is built from TRBV7-8 and TRBJ2-1; 9 bases match TRBD2. Germline V gives CDR1 SGHVS, CDR2 FQNEAQ. This CDR3 has 15 residues. J lost 6 bases, V lost 1 base, and 4 bases had no gene match. As DNA, the CDR3 is TGTGCCAGCAGCTTAGGACTAGCGGATATCAATGAGCAGTTCTTC. It translates to CASSLGLADINEQFF.

This rearrangement joins TRBV5-8 to TRBJ1-1, with D uncertain. The germline V gene encodes CDR1 SGHTS and CDR2 YDEGEE. The length of the CDR3 is 13 residues. Trimming shortened V by 3 bases and J by 6 bases, and 12 bases separated the two germline ends. This CDR3 is CASSSPGMPEAFF. For the CDR3, the DNA is TGTGCCAGCAGCTCCCCAGGAATGCCTGAAGCTTTCTTT. Full variable domain (missing parts from reference TRBV5-8 and TRBJ1-1): EAGVTQSPTHLIKTRGQQATLRCSPISGHTSVYWYQQALGLGLQFLLWYDEGEERNRGNFPPRFSGRQFPNYSSELNVNALELEDSALYLCASSSPGMPEAFFGQGTRLTVV.

V usage is TRBV5-1 and J usage is TRBJ2-3; a possible D gene is TRBD2 (5 bases). Per germline, CDR1 SGHRS and CDR2 YFSETQ. The CDR3 length is 15 residues. V lost 0 bases, J lost 0 bases, and 8 bases lay in between. The CDR3 loop reads CASSLVSGSTDTQYF. The DNA of the CDR3 is TGCGCCAGCAGCTTGGTCAGCGGTAGCACAGATACGCAGTATTTT.